This T cell receptor (beta chain) was recovered during a study of T cell repertoires in cytomegalovirus infection. Study details: Indicated by public TCR beta signatures were CMV infection and matching HLA type. Study results and caveats: Cumulative frequency (of public TCR beta family members) identified carriers of CMV plus the relevant HLA. HLA-C-restricted CMV clonotypes gave the most frequent clonotype in two of eight donors.

The CDR3 has 14 amino acids. Trimming took 4 bases from V and 4 from J, leaving 13 bases between them. Per germline, CDR1 SEHNR and CDR2 FQNEAQ (reference sequence). Via MiXCR, TCRdb re-called the reads, giving one row per CDR3 protein. The data contain over 85,000 distinct CDR3 sequences, 15% to 20% of them singletons. The sample holds a few counts of this clonotype. Its target is unknown. This TCR was sampled from a human donor in good health (CMV status not recorded). Some clones in this sample may be carry-over from other donors' samples. J is TRBJ1-2 and V is TRBV7-9, with D maybe TRBD1 (5 bases). The sequencing input was PBMCs. The CDR3 reads CASSSRGGRYGYTF. CDR3 coding DNA: TGTGCCAGCAGCTCGAGGGGCGGACGCTATGGCTACACCTTC.